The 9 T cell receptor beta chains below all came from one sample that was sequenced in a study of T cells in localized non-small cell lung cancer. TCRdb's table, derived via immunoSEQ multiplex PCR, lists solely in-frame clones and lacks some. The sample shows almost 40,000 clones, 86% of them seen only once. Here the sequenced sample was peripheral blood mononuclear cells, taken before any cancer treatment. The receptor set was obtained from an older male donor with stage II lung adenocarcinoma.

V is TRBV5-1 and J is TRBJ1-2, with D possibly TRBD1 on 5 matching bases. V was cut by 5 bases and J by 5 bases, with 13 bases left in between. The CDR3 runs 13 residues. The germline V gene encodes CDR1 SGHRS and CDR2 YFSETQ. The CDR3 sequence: CASSSDGGYGYTF. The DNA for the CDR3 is TGCGCCAGCAGTTCGGACGGGGGATATGGCTACACCTTC.

The CDR3 region is CASSDYSGVTGELFF. The CDR3 DNA follows: TGCGCCAGCAGTGATTATAGCGGAGTCACCGGGGAGCTGTTTTTT. The chain combines TRBV10-1 with TRBJ2-2; possible D gene TRBD2, 6 bases. This CDR3 is built from 15 residues. V was shortened by 3 bases and J by 4 bases, with 12 bases between the two germline ends. CDR1 WNHNN and CDR2 SYGVQD come from the germline V gene (reference sequence).

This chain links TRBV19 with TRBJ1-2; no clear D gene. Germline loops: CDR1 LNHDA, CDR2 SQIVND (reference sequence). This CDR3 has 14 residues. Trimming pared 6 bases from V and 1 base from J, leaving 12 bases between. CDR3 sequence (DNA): TGTGCCAGTAGGGGCGCGGGAAATAACTATGGCTACACCTTC. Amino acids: CASRGAGNNYGYTF.

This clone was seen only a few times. CDR3 sequence reads: CASGSADPGTDTQYF. CDR3 coding DNA: TGCGCCAGCGGGTCGGCAGACCCTGGGACAGATACGCAGTATTTT. V usage is TRBV5-1 and J usage is TRBJ2-3; no reliable D call. CDR3 length: 15 amino acids. V was trimmed by 7 bases and J by 3 bases, leaving 18 bases between them. CDR1 and CDR2 from the germline V gene are SGHRS and YFSETQ.

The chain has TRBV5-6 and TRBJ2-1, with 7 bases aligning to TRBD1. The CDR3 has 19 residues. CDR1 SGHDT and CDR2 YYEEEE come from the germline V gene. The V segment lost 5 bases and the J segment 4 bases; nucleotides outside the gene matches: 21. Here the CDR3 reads CASRMGVSLGTERYNEQFF. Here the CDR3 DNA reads TGTGCCAGCAGGATGGGGGTCTCTCTAGGGACAGAACGGTACAATGAGCAGTTCTTC. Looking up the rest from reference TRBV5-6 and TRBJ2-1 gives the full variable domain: DAGVTQSPTHLIKTRGQQVTLRCSPKSGHDTVSWYQQALGQGPQFIFQYYEEEERQRGNFPDRFSGHQFPNYSSELNVNALLLGDSALYLCASRMGVSLGTERYNEQFFGPGTRLTVL.

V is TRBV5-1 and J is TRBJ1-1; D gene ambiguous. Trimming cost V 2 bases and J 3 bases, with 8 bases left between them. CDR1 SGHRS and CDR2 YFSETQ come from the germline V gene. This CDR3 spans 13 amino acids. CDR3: CASSLGTHTEAFF. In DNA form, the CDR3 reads TGCGCCAGCAGCTTAGGTACCCACACTGAAGCTTTCTTT.

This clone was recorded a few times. The CDR3 reads CASSLAGGTGGLDGKLFF. The CDR3 nucleotides are TGCGCCAGCAGCTTGGCCGGGGGGACAGGGGGCTTAGATGGAAAACTGTTTTTT. The J gene is TRBJ1-4, the V gene TRBV5-1; 12 bases match TRBD1. This CDR3 comprises 18 residues. Germline lookup yields CDR1 SGHRS and CDR2 YFSETQ. The junction had 13 bases not matched to a gene; V was cut back by 0 bases and J by 10 bases.

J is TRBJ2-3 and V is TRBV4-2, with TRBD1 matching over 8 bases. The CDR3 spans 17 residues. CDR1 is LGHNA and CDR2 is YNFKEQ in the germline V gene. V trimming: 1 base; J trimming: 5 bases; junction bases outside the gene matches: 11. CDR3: CASSQGSSGQAQDTQYF. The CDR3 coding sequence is TGTGCCAGCAGCCAAGGATCTTCGGGACAGGCCCAAGATACGCAGTATTTT.

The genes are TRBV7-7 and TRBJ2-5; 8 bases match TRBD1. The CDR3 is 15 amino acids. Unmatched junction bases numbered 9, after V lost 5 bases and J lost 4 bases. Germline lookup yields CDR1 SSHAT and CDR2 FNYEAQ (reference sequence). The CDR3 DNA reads TGTGCCAGCAGCCCTCGGACAGGGACGGGAGAGACCCAGTACTTC. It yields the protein CASSPRTGTGETQYF.